The rows below give T cell receptor beta chains drawn from one sample of a study of cytomegalovirus exposure and HLA in healthy donors. Generated by immunoSEQ multiplex PCR, the TCRdb table keeps only in-frame clones and is missing some. The sample lists roughly 270,000 clones; approximately 90% were seen once. Source material: PBMCs. The receptors shown here come from a woman aged 18 to 35 in good health and CMV-seronegative. Both conserved end residues are part of each CDR3. A D gene is named only where the DNA matches it firmly. Size is stated for part of the rows, as once, few or many counts, or as a class when the clone is expanded.

d_call clone_size j_call v_call cdr3_nt cdr3_aa
TRBD1 NA TRBJ2-7 TRBV10-3 TGTGCCATCAGTGATCCGGGACAGCAGACCTACGAGCAGTACTTC CAISDPGQQTYEQYF
TRBD2 NA TRBJ2-3 TRBV4-3 TGCGCCAGCAGCCCAAACCCCGGGGCTAGCGGGTACACAGATACGCAGTATTTT CASSPNPGASGYTDTQYF
NA NA TRBJ2-3 TRBV2 TGTGCCAGCAGCGAAAGGAGGCAGTATTTT CASSERRQYF
NA once TRBJ2-1 TRBV28 TGTGCCAGCAGCGACGGGACTCCAGCCTACAATGAGCAGTTCTTC CASSDGTPAYNEQFF
TRBD1 once TRBJ1-2 TRBV28 TGTGCCAGCAGTTCCGCCCCCGGGACAGATGTTTATGGCTACACCTTC CASSSAPGTDVYGYTF
TRBD2 once TRBJ2-7 TRBV28 TGTGCCAGCAGTTTAAGCCTAGCGGGAGGCGAGCAGTACTTC CASSLSLAGGEQYF
NA few TRBJ1-2 TRBV5-1 TGCGCCAGCAGCCCGGCCCGACAGGAATCCTATGGCTACACCTTC CASSPARQESYGYTF
NA once TRBJ2-1 TRBV4-3 TGCGCCAGCAGCCAAGGAACGGGGTTTGAGCAGTTCTTC CASSQGTGFEQFF
NA few TRBJ1-5 TRBV5-1 TGCGCCAGCAGCTTGGGACAGAACAATCAGCCCCAGCATTTT CASSLGQNNQPQHF
TRBD1 NA TRBJ1-2 TRBV29-1 TGCAGCGTTGAGGGAACAGGGGCCGTCTATGGCTACACCTTC CSVEGTGAVYGYTF
TRBD1 once TRBJ1-1 TRBV5-4 TGTGCCAGCAGCTCCTGGTACAGGGGGACTGAAGCTTTCTTT CASSSWYRGTEAFF
NA NA TRBJ1-1 TRBV6-5 TGTGCCAGCATCCAGGACACTGAAGCTTTCTTT CASIQDTEAFF
NA NA TRBJ2-5 TRBV15 TGTGCCACCAGCAGAGAAGGGCGCAACGGGGAGGGGGAGCGAGAGACCCAGTACTTC CATSREGRNGEGERETQYF
NA NA TRBJ2-7 TRBV5-6 TGTGCCAGCAGCTTGCTAGCGTTGAGCTCCTACGAGCAGTACTTC CASSLLALSSYEQYF
NA NA TRBJ1-1 TRBV6-5 TGTGCCAGCAGTTACGGAGGGAACACTGAAGCTTTCTTT CASSYGGNTEAFF
TRBD2 few TRBJ2-5 TRBV27 TGTGCCAGCAGTCCCGGGAGGAGTGAGACCCAGTACTTC CASSPGRSETQYF
NA NA TRBJ2-2 TRBV18 TGTGCCAGCTCCGACTCCTCCTCGGCCGGGGAGCTGTTTTTT CASSDSSSAGELFF
NA NA TRBJ2-2 TRBV5-4 TGTGCCAGCAGCTTGATGGGCTCCTCCATGACCGGGGAGCTGTTTTTT CASSLMGSSMTGELFF
NA NA TRBJ2-5 TRBV21-1 TGTGCCAGCAGCAAAGGGGTTACATGGGCAGAGACCCAGTACTTC CASSKGVTWAETQYF
NA NA TRBJ2-3 TRBV7-9 TGTGCCAGCAGCCCAGCGACTAGCACAGATACGCAGTATTTT CASSPATSTDTQYF
NA NA TRBJ2-7 TRBV5-1 TGCGCCAGCAGCTTGGACCCGGGAGAAACCTACGAGCAGTACTTC CASSLDPGETYEQYF
TRBD2 once TRBJ2-1 TRBV30 TGTGCCTGGAGTGTAGCGGGAGGGTTAAGTCGGGAGCAGTTCTTC CAWSVAGGLSREQFF